A single sample gave rise to the 32 T cell receptor beta chains below, sequenced in a study of long-term antiretroviral therapy in people with HIV. Version v3.0 of the immunoSEQ assay was performed at survey level. The assay was immunoSEQ multiplex PCR, and TCRdb's table has in-frame clones only and misses some. The table shows more than 20,000 clones, with 86% occurring only once. The starting material was unsorted PBMCs, obtained just over 2.6 years after starting antiretroviral therapy. These receptor sequences come from a man aged 40-50 years with HIV.

The chain is built from TRBV5-6 and TRBJ1-2; TRBD1 is a possible D gene (6 bases). CDR1 SGHDT and CDR2 YYEEEE come from the germline V gene. The CDR3 consists of 14 residues. V lost 5 bases and J lost 4, with 15 bases in between. The CDR3 DNA follows: TGTGCCAGCAGATTGCTCAGGGGTTCCTATGGCTACACCTTC. Protein: CASRLLRGSYGYTF.

V usage is TRBV5-1 and J usage is TRBJ2-5; D might be TRBD2 (7 bases). The germline V gene encodes CDR1 SGHRS and CDR2 YFSETQ. This CDR3 region has 14 residues. Trimming pared 0 bases from V and 6 bases from J, leaving 12 bases between. CDR3: CASSLAGGEKTQYF. The CDR3 bases are TGCGCCAGCAGCTTGGCGGGGGGCGAAAAGACCCAGTACTTC.

In DNA form, the CDR3 reads TGTGCCAGCAGCTTCCCCGGGACAGGGCGGGGAAGGGCCCCAGGCATTCAGTACTTC. Translated: CASSFPGTGRGRAPGIQYF. The chain recombines TRBV7-2 with TRBJ2-4; TRBD1 matches at 9 bases. This CDR3 is 19 amino acids long. Trimming at V came to 3 bases and at J to 9 bases, leaving 21 bases not matched to a gene. Per germline, CDR1 SGHTA and CDR2 FQGNSA.

The chain carries TRBV10-2 and TRBJ2-3, with 9 bases identical to TRBD2. In germline, CDR1 is WSHSY, CDR2 SAAADI. J gave up 2 bases and V 7 bases, and 4 bases lay outside the gene matches. This CDR3 region has 14 residues. The DNA of the CDR3 is TGCGCCAGCAACGCGGGGGGGACCACAGATACGCAGTATTTT. This gives the protein CASNAGGTTDTQYF.

This rearrangement joins TRBV5-1 to TRBJ2-5; 10 positions match TRBD2. V shed 5 bases and J 0 bases; nucleotides not matched to a gene: 10. The CDR3 consists of 17 residues. Germline-derived CDR1 and CDR2 are SGHRS and YFSETQ. The CDR3 sequence: CASRKLAGAGYQETQYF. For the CDR3, the DNA is TGCGCCAGCAGAAAGCTAGCGGGAGCGGGGTACCAAGAGACCCAGTACTTC.

The CDR3 DNA follows: TGTGCCAGCAGCTCAGGGGGCGTCCGGGGATCCTACAATGAGCAGTTCTTC. This sequence encodes CASSSGGVRGSYNEQFF. This chain uses TRBV7-8 with TRBJ2-1; 8 nucleotides match TRBD1. Germline V gene sequence: CDR1 SGHVS, CDR2 FQNEAQ. The V and J ends lost 4 bases and 1 base, in that order; junction bases with no gene match: 9. CDR3 length: 17 amino acids.

V gene TRBV6-5 combines with J gene TRBJ2-6; D unresolved. In germline, CDR1 is MNHEY, CDR2 SVGAGI. This CDR3 spans 14 amino acids. Trimming cost V 7 bases and J 0 bases, with 7 bases left between them. The CDR3 region is CASTPGSGANVLTF. The CDR3 DNA sequence: TGTGCCAGCACGCCCGGCTCTGGGGCCAACGTCCTGACTTTC.

The chain combines TRBV28 with TRBJ2-7, with 7 bases fitting TRBD2. The CDR3 consists of 18 residues. Germline CDR1 and CDR2: MDHEN and SYDVKM. With 7 bases clipped from V and 3 bases from J, the junction kept 21 bases outside the gene matches. In DNA form, the CDR3 reads TGTGCCAGCACCCTCCCGACTAGCAGGGAACATTATAGCTACGAGCAGTACTTC. It specifies CASTLPTSREHYSYEQYF.

The chain is built from TRBV6-5 and TRBJ2-5, with a weak D call TRBD2 (6 bases). The CDR3 has 14 residues. Germline V lookup: CDR1 MNHEY, CDR2 SVGAGI. Trimming shortened V by 6 bases and J by 4 bases, and 15 bases separated the two germline ends. The CDR3 is CASSPGPGVETQYF. CDR3 nucleotide sequence: TGTGCCAGCAGCCCCGGTCCGGGGGTAGAGACCCAGTACTTC.

The genes are TRBV14 and TRBJ2-2; no reliable D call. CDR3 length: 14 residues. Between the trimmed V and J ends, which lost 4 bases and 4 bases, there was a span of 10 bases. Germline lookup yields CDR1 SGHDN and CDR2 FVKESK. In nucleotides, the CDR3 is TGTGCCAGCAGCCCCCGGACCTTCACCGGGGAGCTGTTTTTT. Translation gives CASSPRTFTGELFF.

This chain connects TRBV5-1 to TRBJ1-1; tentative D call: TRBD1 (6 bases). The CDR3 totals 15 residues. Germline V lookup: CDR1 SGHRS, CDR2 YFSETQ. Trimming cost V 3 bases and J 1 base, with 13 bases left between them. CDR3 region: CASSSRTARNTEAFF. CDR3 nucleotide sequence: TGCGCCAGCAGCTCTAGGACAGCGAGGAACACTGAAGCTTTCTTT.

The chain recombines TRBV28 with TRBJ1-5; D unresolved. This CDR3 region has 14 residues. The germline V and J ends were trimmed by 3 bases and 0 bases, with 6 bases remaining between them. CDR1 is MDHEN, CDR2 SYDVKM, per germline. CDR3 protein: CASSFTNSNQPQHF. The CDR3 region has the DNA TGTGCCAGCAGTTTTACTAATAGCAATCAGCCCCAGCATTTT. The full variable domain, with the rest looked up from reference TRBV28 and TRBJ1-5, is DVKVTQSSRYLVKRTGEKVFLECVQDMDHENMFWYRQDPGLGLRLIYFSYDVKMKEKGDIPEGYSVSREKKERFSLILESASTNQTSMYLCASSFTNSNQPQHFGDGTRLSIL.

CDR3 nucleotide sequence: TGTGCCAGCAGTGAGCAGGGGGCCCTACCTAATAATGAGCAGTTCTTC. The encoded protein is CASSEQGALPNNEQFF. The rearrangement joins TRBV6-1 to TRBJ2-1; 8 nucleotides line up with TRBD1. This CDR3 comprises 16 residues. The germline gives CDR1 MNHNS, CDR2 SASEGT. Trimming at V came to 3 bases and at J to 7 bases, leaving 11 bases not matched to a gene.

This chain uses TRBV7-7 with TRBJ2-1, with 11 bases lining up with TRBD1. The CDR3 sequence is 14 residues long. The V segment lost 3 bases and the J segment 8 bases; nucleotides outside the gene matches: 3. Germline lookup yields CDR1 SSHAT and CDR2 FNYEAQ (reference sequence). The CDR3 region is CASSFGQGADEQFF. The CDR3 coding sequence is TGTGCCAGCAGCTTCGGACAGGGGGCCGATGAGCAGTTCTTC.

The chain is built from TRBV5-4 and TRBJ2-1; the match to TRBD1 covers 12 bases. This CDR3 is 16 amino acids long. The V segment lost 4 bases and the J segment 10 bases; nucleotides outside the gene matches: 12. CDR1 is SGHNT, CDR2 YYREEE, per germline (reference sequence). Here the CDR3 reads CASSQRRGQGAVEQFF. Here the CDR3 DNA reads TGTGCCAGCAGCCAACGCCGGGGACAGGGGGCAGTCGAGCAGTTCTTC.

This chain uses TRBV4-3 with TRBJ1-3, with 8 bases that match TRBD1. From germline, CDR1 is LGHNA and CDR2 YSLEER. This CDR3 spans 16 amino acids. The J segment lost 2 bases and the V segment lost 1 base, leaving 4 bases of the junction unmatched. The CDR3 DNA is TGCGCCAGCAGCCAAGGGTACAGGGGGACTGGAAACACCATATATTTT. Amino acids: CASSQGYRGTGNTIYF.

This chain uses TRBV28 with TRBJ1-4; a possible D gene is TRBD1 (6 bases). Trimming took 1 base from V and 5 from J, leaving 17 bases between them. Germline-derived CDR1 and CDR2 are MDHEN and SYDVKM. The CDR3 runs 17 residues. The DNA of the CDR3 is TGTGCCAGCAGTTTATCCCACAGGGAGAGACTAAATGAAAAACTGTTTTTT. As protein: CASSLSHRERLNEKLFF.

The rearrangement links TRBV4-3 to TRBJ2-1; D not certain. CDR1 is LGHNA, CDR2 YSLEER, per germline. V lost 0 bases, J lost 6 bases, and 6 bases lay in between. This CDR3 has 13 amino acids. The CDR3 loop reads CASSQDNRNEQFF. The DNA of the CDR3 is TGCGCCAGCAGCCAAGATAACCGCAATGAGCAGTTCTTC.

This chain connects TRBV9 to TRBJ1-5; 7 bases align to TRBD1. In germline, CDR1 is SGDLS, CDR2 YYNGEE. Unmatched junction bases numbered 5, after V lost 4 bases and J lost 1 base. The CDR3 is made up of 15 amino acids. CDR3 in DNA: TGTGCCAGCAGCTTCGGGACAGACAGCAATCAGCCCCAGCATTTT. Encoded protein: CASSFGTDSNQPQHF.

The chain combines TRBV10-3 with TRBJ2-2; TRBD2 aligns across 14 bases. CDR3 length equals 16 residues. Trimming at V came to 6 bases and at J to 1 base, leaving 1 base not matched to a gene. The germline CDR1 and CDR2 sequences are ENHRY and SYGVKD. The CDR3 is CAISGLAGGNTGELFF. The DNA of the CDR3 is TGTGCCATCAGCGGACTAGCGGGAGGGAACACCGGGGAGCTGTTTTTT.

The V call is TRBV11-2, the J call TRBJ2-3; D unresolved. CDR1 and CDR2 (germline): SGHAT, FQNNGV. V lost 0 bases, J lost 10 bases, and 14 bases lay in between. CDR3 length: 14 residues. The DNA of the CDR3 is TGTGCCAGCAGCTTAGACAAGACTCCTAGGGCGCAGTATTTT. It yields the protein CASSLDKTPRAQYF.

This clone was seen only a few times. The rearrangement links TRBV4-1 to TRBJ2-2; tentative D call: TRBD2 (5 bases). With 4 bases removed from V and 1 base from J, the gap between germline ends came to 13 bases. The CDR3 length is 16 residues. Per germline, CDR1 MGHRA and CDR2 YSYEKL. CDR3 DNA: TGCGCCAGCAGCCTAGGAGGAAGCCTGAACACCGGGGAGCTGTTTTTT. Protein sequence: CASSLGGSLNTGELFF.

V usage is TRBV30 and J usage is TRBJ1-1; 9 nucleotides align to TRBD1. Germline V lookup: CDR1 GTSNPN, CDR2 SVGIG (reference sequence). J lost 6 bases, V lost 5 bases, and 7 bases had no gene match. The CDR3 extends over 13 amino acids. CDR3 in amino acids: CAWAQGAGAEAFF. The CDR3 DNA follows: TGTGCCTGGGCACAGGGGGCTGGGGCTGAAGCTTTCTTT.

This clone was detected a few times. This rearrangement joins TRBV6-5 to TRBJ2-5, with unresolved D. The V end was cut by 5 bases, the J end by 2 bases, with 15 bases between. This CDR3 region has 15 residues. Germline V lookup: CDR1 MNHEY, CDR2 SVGAGI. CDR3 nucleotides: TGTGCCAGCAGTACTGAGTTCGATTCGCAAGAGACCCAGTACTTC. Its protein is CASSTEFDSQETQYF.

This rearrangement joins TRBV28 to TRBJ2-7, with D possibly being TRBD1 (5 bases). The CDR3 has 17 residues. Germline V gene sequence: CDR1 MDHEN, CDR2 SYDVKM. V dropped 2 bases and J dropped 0 bases, with 17 bases sitting between them. The CDR3 nucleotides are TGTGCCAGCAGTTTAAAGGCAGGGTGGGGAACCTCCTACGAGCAGTACTTC. Its protein is CASSLKAGWGTSYEQYF.

The V gene is TRBV4-1, the J gene TRBJ1-1; TRBD1 is a possible D gene (6 bases). Germline values: CDR1 MGHRA, CDR2 YSYEKL. CDR3 size: 15 residues. Trimming took 3 bases from V and 4 from J, leaving 15 bases between them. The CDR3 region is CASSHLGGTGTEAFF. The CDR3 DNA reads TGCGCCAGCAGCCATCTAGGGGGAACGGGCACTGAAGCTTTCTTT.

The rearrangement links TRBV30 to TRBJ1-1; D is undetermined. CDR3 size: 11 residues. The V gene lost 2 bases and the J gene lost 8 bases, with 9 bases spanning the gap. Germline V CDR1 and CDR2: GTSNPN, SVGIG (reference sequence). The CDR3 reads CAWSPGVEAFF. The CDR3 DNA sequence: TGTGCCTGGAGTCCGGGAGTCGAAGCTTTCTTT.

By sample share, this clone is medium-sized (0.01 to 0.1%). The chain is built from TRBV10-3 and TRBJ2-1, with TRBD1 as a possible D gene (5 bases). The CDR3 runs 16 residues. The V gene's germline CDR1 is ENHRY and CDR2 SYGVKD. V was trimmed by 5 bases and J by 6 bases, leaving 20 bases between them. CDR3: CAISNRTSGRANEQFF. DNA of the CDR3: TGTGCCATCAGTAACAGGACGTCCGGACGGGCCAATGAGCAGTTCTTC.

The chain carries TRBV25-1 and TRBJ2-5; 7 nucleotides line up with TRBD2. CDR3 length: 13 residues. Germline V gene sequence: CDR1 MGHDK, CDR2 SYGVNS. J was trimmed by 2 bases and V by 11 bases; bases with no gene match: 8. The CDR3, as DNA: TGTGCCCTTGTGGGGGGGGAACAAGAGACCCAGTACTTC. Translating gives CALVGGEQETQYF.

CDR3 nucleotide sequence: TGTGCCTGGAGTTACAGGAGTAACTATGGCTACACCTTC. Its translation is CAWSYRSNYGYTF. The chain links TRBV30 to TRBJ1-2, with D possibly TRBD1 on 5 matching bases. This CDR3 spans 13 amino acids. V was trimmed by 2 bases and J by 1 base, leaving 8 bases between them. Germline-derived CDR1 and CDR2 are GTSNPN and SVGIG (reference sequence).

The V gene is TRBV7-2, the J gene TRBJ2-7; 10 positions agree with TRBD1. V shed 4 bases, J shed 0 bases, and the junction held 3 bases outside the gene matches. The CDR3 loop spans 15 amino acids. In germline, CDR1 is SGHTA, CDR2 FQGNSA. CDR3 nucleotide sequence: TGTGCCAGCAGCTCGGGACAGGGGAACTCCTACGAGCAGTACTTC. Its translation is CASSSGQGNSYEQYF.

The chain uses TRBV2 and TRBJ2-4, with 7 bases fitting TRBD2. The CDR3 runs to 17 residues. The J segment lost 0 bases and the V segment lost 3 bases, leaving 8 bases of the junction unmatched. Germline CDR1 SNHLY, CDR2 FYNNEI. The CDR3 sequence: CASSETSSNLAKNIQYF. CDR3 nucleotide sequence: TGTGCCAGCAGTGAGACTAGCTCAAATCTAGCCAAAAACATTCAGTACTTC.